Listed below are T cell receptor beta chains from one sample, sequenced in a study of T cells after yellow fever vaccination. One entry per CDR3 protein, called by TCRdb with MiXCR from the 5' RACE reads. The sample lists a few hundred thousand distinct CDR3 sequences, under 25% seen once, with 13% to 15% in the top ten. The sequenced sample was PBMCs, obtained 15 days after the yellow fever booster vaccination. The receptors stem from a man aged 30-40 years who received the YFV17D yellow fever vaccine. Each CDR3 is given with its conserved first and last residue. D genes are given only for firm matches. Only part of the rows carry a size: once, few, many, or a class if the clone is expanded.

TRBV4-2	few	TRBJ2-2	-	TGTGCCAGCAGCCCCCGGGACAGGGAAGAACTAGCGGGGTTATGGACCGGGGAGCTGTTTTTT	CASSPRDREELAGLWTGELFF
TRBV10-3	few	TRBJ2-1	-	TGTGCCATCAGTGATACAGGGAGGAAAGACAATGAGCAGTTCTTC	CAISDTGRKDNEQFF
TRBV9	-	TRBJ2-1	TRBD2	TGTGCCAGCAGCGGCAGTGGGAGGGAGGGTTCCAATGAGCAGTTCTTC	CASSGSGREGSNEQFF
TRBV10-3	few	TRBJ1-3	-	TGTGCCATCAGCCGGGAGATACAGGGTAGCTCTGGAAACACCATATATTTT	CAISREIQGSSGNTIYF
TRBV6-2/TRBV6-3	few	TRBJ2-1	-	TGTGCCAGCAGTTACTCGTATTATGAGCAGTTCTTC	CASSYSYYEQFF
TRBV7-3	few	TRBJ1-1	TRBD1	TGTGCCAGCAGCTTAACCTGGACAGGGGTGAACACTGAAGCTTTCTTT	CASSLTWTGVNTEAFF
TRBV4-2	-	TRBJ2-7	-	TGTGCCAGCAGCCAAGATCGTCCTAGCGCCTACGAGCAGTACTTC	CASSQDRPSAYEQYF
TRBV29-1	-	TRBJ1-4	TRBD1	TGCAGCGGACAGGGGGGCGATGAAAAACTGTTTTTT	CSGQGGDEKLFF
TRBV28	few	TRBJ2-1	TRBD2	TGTGCCAGCAGTTTATTCGGACTAGCGGGAGGGAAGGAGCAGTTCTTC	CASSLFGLAGGKEQFF
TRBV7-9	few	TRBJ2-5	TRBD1	TGTGCCAGCAGCTTAGGGACAGGGGGCCAAGAGACCCAGTACTTC	CASSLGTGGQETQYF
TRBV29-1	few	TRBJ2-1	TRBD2	TGCAGCTCAAGCGGCGGGAGTCGTGAGCAGTTCTTC	CSSSGGSREQFF
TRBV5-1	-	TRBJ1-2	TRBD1	TGCGCCAGCAGCTGGAAATTAACAGGGGGCGATGGCTACACCTTC	CASSWKLTGGDGYTF
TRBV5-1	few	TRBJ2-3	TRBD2	TGCGCCAGCAGCTTGGGTACTAGCGGGACGTTAGCAGATACGCAGTATTTT	CASSLGTSGTLADTQYF